The 27 T cell receptor beta chains reported below all come from one sample, sequenced in a study of T-cell memory formation after mild COVID-19. TCRdb re-analysed the 5' RACE reads in MiXCR, keeping a single row per CDR3 protein. This repertoire shows about 430,000 distinct CDR3 sequences, roughly a quarter found once; its top ten account for around 8.1%. Sequenced input: PBMCs or a T cell subset sorted from them (not recorded which). These TCRs come from an adult woman who had mild COVID-19 (a few samples of this study predate the infection). Cell type and time point are not known.

The chain uses TRBV4-3 and TRBJ2-1; no clear D. Germline V lookup: CDR1 LGHNA, CDR2 YSLEER. The CDR3 length is 16 residues. Deletions cut 5 bases from V and 0 bases from J, with 14 bases between. Here the CDR3 reads CASSNRRSGSYNEQFF. The CDR3 bases are TGCGCCAGCAGCAATAGACGGTCCGGCTCCTACAATGAGCAGTTCTTC.

The chain links TRBV29-1 to TRBJ2-3; D gene uncertain. The germline gives CDR1 SQVTM, CDR2 ANQGSEA. V lost 6 bases, J lost 2 bases, and 18 bases lay in between. The length of the CDR3 is 15 residues. The CDR3 protein is CSVDTTTENTDTQYF. CDR3 in DNA: TGCAGCGTAGATACGACAACTGAGAACACAGATACGCAGTATTTT.

The chain recombines TRBV4-1 with TRBJ1-2; D remains ambiguous. In germline, CDR1 is MGHRA, CDR2 YSYEKL. The CDR3 has 13 residues. V lost 0 bases and J lost 8, with 10 bases in between. The CDR3 here is CASSQDGPDGYTF. CDR3 DNA: TGCGCCAGCAGCCAAGATGGACCGGACGGCTACACCTTC.

The chain uses TRBV7-3 and TRBJ1-5, with D unresolved. The germline V gene encodes CDR1 SGHTA and CDR2 FQGTGA. The CDR3 covers 13 residues. V was clipped by 2 bases and J by 4 bases, with 6 bases between them. The CDR3 loop is CASSLEQNQPQHF. The CDR3 nucleotides are TGTGCCAGCAGCTTAGAACAGAATCAGCCCCAGCATTTT. Complete variable domain (other parts from reference TRBV7-3 and TRBJ1-5): GAGVSQTPSNKVTEKGKYVELRCDPISGHTALYWYRQSLGQGPEFLIYFQGTGAADDSGLPNDRFFAVRPEGSVSTLKIQRTERGDSAVYLCASSLEQNQPQHFGDGTRLSIL.

This clonotype came up a few times. The rearrangement joins TRBV7-8 to TRBJ2-1, with 8 bases matching TRBD2. The CDR3 extends over 15 amino acids. Per germline, CDR1 SGHVS and CDR2 FQNEAQ. After removal of 5 bases from V and 8 bases from J, the junction contained 11 bases not matched to a gene. CDR3 sequence reads: CASSPVGSGNYEQFF. The DNA for the CDR3 is TGTGCCAGCAGCCCAGTTGGTAGCGGGAACTATGAGCAGTTCTTC.

CDR3 coding DNA: TGTGCCAGCCGAGGAGCCTGGAACACCGGGGAGCTGTTTTTT. Encoded protein: CASRGAWNTGELFF. The chain has TRBV2 and TRBJ2-2, with D hard to call. Germline V gene sequence: CDR1 SNHLY, CDR2 FYNNEI. This CDR3 spans 14 amino acids. Trimming stripped 8 bases from V and 1 base from J, with 11 bases between.

The chain employs TRBV29-1 and TRBJ1-2, with 8 bases identical to TRBD1. This CDR3 spans 12 amino acids. The junction had 6 bases not matched to a gene; V was cut back by 5 bases and J by 7 bases. Germline CDR1 is SQVTM and CDR2 is ANQGSEA. The CDR3 DNA reads as TGCAGCGTTCAGGACAGGGCAGGTGGCTACACCTTC. Translating it yields CSVQDRAGGYTF. The full variable domain, with the rest looked up from reference TRBV29-1 and TRBJ1-2, is SAVISQKPSRDICQRGTSLTIQCQVDSQVTMMFWYRQQPGQSLTLIATANQGSEATYESGFVIDKFPISRPNLTFSTLTVSNMSPEDSSIYLCSVQDRAGGYTFGSGTRLTVV.

This clonotype was picked up a small number of times. The rearrangement uses TRBV9 and TRBJ1-2; 8 nucleotides line up with TRBD1. The CDR3 extends over 15 amino acids. Germline V lookup: CDR1 SGDLS, CDR2 YYNGEE. The J segment lost 0 bases and the V segment lost 4 bases, leaving 5 bases of the junction unmatched. The CDR3 spells CASSPEGQANYGYTF. The CDR3 nucleotides are TGTGCCAGCAGCCCAGAGGGACAGGCTAACTATGGCTACACCTTC.

The CDR3: CASSRRGREGTEAFF. Written as DNA, the CDR3 is TGCGCCAGCAGCCGTAGGGGACGAGAGGGAACTGAAGCTTTCTTT. This chain uses TRBV4-1 with TRBJ1-1, with D tentatively TRBD1 (5 bases). Germline lookup yields CDR1 MGHRA and CDR2 YSYEKL. The CDR3 totals 15 residues. The ends were cut back, 4 bases at V and 5 bases at J, with 17 bases in the middle.

In this sample, this clonotype turned up a few times. The chain couples TRBV20-1 to TRBJ2-4, with a weak D call TRBD1 (6 bases). The V and J ends lost 6 bases and 9 bases respectively, with 15 bases between them. CDR3 length equals 12 residues. The germline V gene encodes CDR1 DFQATT and CDR2 SNEGSKA (reference sequence). CDR3 DNA: TGCAGTGCCCCCGGGCCGACAGGCATTCAGTACTTC. Its translation: CSAPGPTGIQYF.

The genes are TRBV7-8 and TRBJ1-1, with 11 bases fitting TRBD1. Germline CDR1 and CDR2: SGHVS and FQNEAQ. CDR3 length: 15 residues. The J segment lost 5 bases and the V segment lost 5 bases, leaving 7 bases of the junction unmatched. This CDR3 is CASSLHGQGATEAFF. The DNA for the CDR3 is TGTGCCAGCAGCCTCCATGGACAGGGGGCGACTGAAGCTTTCTTT.

CDR3 region: CASSLTGSAEAFF. The CDR3, as DNA: TGTGCCAGCAGCCTGACAGGGAGTGCTGAAGCTTTCTTT. The chain carries TRBV7-3 and TRBJ1-1, with 7 bases that match TRBD1. This CDR3 comprises 13 residues. The ends lost 5 bases at V and 6 bases at J; junction bases unmatched: 6. Germline assignment: CDR1 SGHTA and CDR2 FQGTGA.

This clonotype was counted a few times. The chain has TRBV20-1 and TRBJ1-6; D not resolved. CDR1 and CDR2 (germline): DFQATT, SNEGSKA (reference sequence). The CDR3 contains 15 residues. Trimming left V 1 base short and J 6 bases short, with 13 bases between. CDR3 in DNA: TGCAGTGCTAGAGTAGACACCTCCAGTAATTCACCCCTCCACTTT. This gives the protein CSARVDTSSNSPLHF.

The CDR3 sequence: CASSRSGDTEAFF. The CDR3 DNA reads as TGTGCCAGCAGCCGCAGCGGTGACACTGAAGCTTTCTTT. This sequence joins TRBV7-2 and TRBJ1-1; D uncertain. The CDR3 loop spans 13 amino acids. Germline V gene lookup returns CDR1 SGHTA and CDR2 FQGNSA. V was trimmed by 5 bases and J by 3 bases, leaving 10 bases between them.

This clonotype was seen only a few times. The chain combines TRBV12-3 or TRBV12-4 with TRBJ2-5; TRBD1 might be the D (5 bases). V shed 3 bases and J shed 5 bases, with 19 bases lying between them. This CDR3 has 16 amino acids. CDR3 bases: TGTGCCAGCAGTTTCAACCCCTGGCAGGGAATCGAGACCCAGTACTTC. This codes for CASSFNPWQGIETQYF.

The genes are TRBV5-5 and TRBJ2-7; the D is unclear. The V and J ends lost 0 bases and 2 bases respectively, with 6 bases between them. Germline V gene lookup returns CDR1 SGHKS and CDR2 YYEKEE (reference sequence). The CDR3 consists of 13 residues. The CDR3 DNA follows: TGTGCCAGCAGCTTGGGTTATCCCTACGAGCAGTACTTC. Its protein product is CASSLGYPYEQYF. Complete variable domain (other parts from reference TRBV5-5 and TRBJ2-7): DAGVTQSPTHLIKTRGQQVTLRCSPISGHKSVSWYQQVLGQGPQFIFQYYEKEERGRGNFPDRFSARQFPNYSSELNVNALLLGDSALYLCASSLGYPYEQYFGPGTRLTVT.

The sample holds a few counts of this clonotype. The V call is TRBV25-1, the J call TRBJ2-7; TRBD2 agrees at 12 bases. Germline CDR1 MGHDK, CDR2 SYGVNS. V trimming: 3 bases; J trimming: 6 bases; junction bases outside the gene matches: 18. This CDR3 is built from 19 residues. The CDR3 sequence is CASSESHTALAGGPIEQYF. CDR3 coding DNA: TGTGCCAGCAGTGAGTCTCACACCGCTCTAGCGGGGGGGCCGATCGAGCAGTACTTC.

This clonotype was seen only a few times. The chain has TRBV7-9 and TRBJ1-1, with 9 bases lining up with TRBD1. Germline V gene lookup returns CDR1 SEHNR and CDR2 FQNEAQ (reference sequence). The junction had 6 bases not matched to a gene; V was cut back by 4 bases and J by 6 bases. The CDR3 totals 14 residues. The CDR3 here is CASSSVTGGSEAFF. The CDR3 DNA follows: TGTGCCAGCAGCTCTGTGACAGGGGGGTCTGAAGCTTTCTTT.

A few counts support this clonotype. The gene calls are TRBV21-1 and TRBJ1-1; TRBD1, the table's D call, lacks a check against the DNA. TRBV21-1 is flagged as a pseudogene. The CDR3 runs to 18 residues. CDR3 region: CASSLTKVQGRRGTEAFF. The CDR3 bases are TGTGCCAGCAGCTTGACAAAGGTCCAGGGGAGAAGGGGCACTGAAGCTTTCTTT.

The chain links TRBV30 to TRBJ1-1; D possibly corresponds to TRBD1 (5 bases). Trimming cost V 3 bases and J 7 bases, with 15 bases left between them. Germline assignment: CDR1 GTSNPN and CDR2 SVGIG (reference sequence). The CDR3 has 13 residues. CDR3 DNA sequence: TGTGCCTGGAGCCGAGGGGAGGCCCTTGAAGCTTTCTTT. This gives the protein CAWSRGEALEAFF.

Only a few counts were recorded for this clonotype. V and J are TRBV6-1 and TRBJ1-3, with 8 bases lining up with TRBD1. The CDR3 consists of 18 residues. Looked up from germline, CDR1 is MNHNS and CDR2 is SASEGT. Germline trimming cut 0 bases from V and 1 base from J; bases unmatched to any gene: 8. CDR3 sequence (DNA): TGTGCCAGCAGTGAAGCGCTGCAGGGGGCAGCATCTGGAAACACCATATATTTT. As protein: CASSEALQGAASGNTIYF.

The CDR3 here is CASIGKTNRADTQYF. CDR3 in DNA: TGTGCCAGCATAGGGAAAACTAATCGCGCAGATACGCAGTATTTT. V gene TRBV12-3 or TRBV12-4 combines with J gene TRBJ2-3; D call uncertain. With 7 bases removed from V and 4 bases from J, the gap between germline ends came to 18 bases. The CDR3 covers 15 residues.

The rearrangement joins TRBV7-9 to TRBJ1-1; D unresolved. The CDR3 consists of 14 residues. The germline CDR1 and CDR2 sequences are SEHNR and FQNEAQ (reference sequence). Trimming removed 3 bases at V and 1 base at J, with 9 bases between. The CDR3 loop is CASSFGDRNTEAFF. For the CDR3, the DNA is TGTGCCAGCAGCTTCGGGGATCGGAACACTGAAGCTTTCTTT.

The sample holds a few counts of this clonotype. The chain uses TRBV7-6 and TRBJ2-2; D is undetermined. The V gene's germline CDR1 is SGHVS and CDR2 FNYEAQ. This CDR3 is 14 amino acids long. V gave up 2 bases and J gave up 6 bases, with 10 bases separating them. The CDR3 coding sequence is TGTGCCAGCAGCTTACCCGGCTTGCCCGGGGAGCTGTTTTTT. Residues: CASSLPGLPGELFF.

The chain links TRBV6-5 to TRBJ2-5; 13 positions agree with TRBD2. The germline V gene has CDR1 MNHEY and CDR2 SVGAGI. J was trimmed by 2 bases and V by 7 bases; bases with no gene match: 4. The CDR3 spans 15 residues. CDR3 nucleotide sequence: TGTGCCAGCAACCCGGGACTAGCGGGACAAGAGACCCAGTACTTC. Amino acid sequence: CASNPGLAGQETQYF.

This clonotype was seen repeatedly, ten times or more. This chain uses TRBV6-5 with TRBJ2-3; D unclear. The CDR3 contains 13 residues. The germline gives CDR1 MNHEY, CDR2 SVGAGI. The V gene lost 0 bases and the J gene lost 0 bases, with 1 base spanning the gap. This CDR3 is CASSYSSTDTQYF. In nucleotides, the CDR3 is TGTGCCAGCAGTTACTCGAGCACAGATACGCAGTATTTT.

The chain joins TRBV5-1 to TRBJ2-2; 9 bases map to TRBD1. V lost 5 bases to trimming and J lost 4 bases; unmatched junction nucleotides: 6. The V gene's germline CDR1 is SGHRS and CDR2 YFSETQ. CDR3 length: 15 amino acids. The CDR3 reads CASSFRQGVTGELFF. The CDR3 bases are TGCGCCAGCAGTTTCCGACAGGGGGTCACCGGGGAGCTGTTTTTT.